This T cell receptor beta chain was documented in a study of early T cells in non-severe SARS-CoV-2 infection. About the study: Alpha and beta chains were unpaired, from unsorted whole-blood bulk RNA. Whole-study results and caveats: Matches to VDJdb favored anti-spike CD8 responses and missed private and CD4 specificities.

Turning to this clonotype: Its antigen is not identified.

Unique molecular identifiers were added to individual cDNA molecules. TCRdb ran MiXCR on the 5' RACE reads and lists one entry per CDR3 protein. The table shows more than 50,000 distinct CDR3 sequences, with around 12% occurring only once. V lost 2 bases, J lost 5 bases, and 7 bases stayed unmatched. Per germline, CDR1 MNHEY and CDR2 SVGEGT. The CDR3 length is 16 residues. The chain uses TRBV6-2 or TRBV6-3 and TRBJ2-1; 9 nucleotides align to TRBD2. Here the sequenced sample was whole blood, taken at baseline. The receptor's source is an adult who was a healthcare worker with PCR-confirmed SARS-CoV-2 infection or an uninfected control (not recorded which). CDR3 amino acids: CASSYILAGAHNEQFF. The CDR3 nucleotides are TGTGCCAGCAGTTACATATTAGCGGGAGCGCACAATGAGCAGTTCTTC.